This TCR beta chain was observed in a study of T-cell reconstitution after alpha-beta-depleted transplantation in children. This clonotype was detected ten times or more. Preparing the TCRbeta library involved the use of unique molecular identifiers. TCRdb independently ran MiXCR on the PCR reads; one entry per CDR3 protein. This repertoire shows some 600,000 distinct CDR3 sequences, about 15% found once; its top ten account for 1.1%. V lost 2 bases, J lost 4 bases, and 7 bases stayed unmatched. The CDR3 totals 15 residues. Germline CDR1 and CDR2: DFQATT and SNEGSKA (reference sequence). The V and J genes are TRBV20-1 and TRBJ1-4, with TRBD1 matching over 7 bases. The sample consisted of PBMCs from the stem cell graft donor, taken from the stem cell graft. This TCR came from a human donor who donated a stem cell graft to a child with acute myeloid leukemia. The CDR3 protein is CSARPYGTVNEKLFF. In DNA form, the CDR3 reads TGCAGTGCTAGACCGTACGGGACAGTTAATGAAAAACTGTTTTTT.